What follows are 8 T cell receptor beta chains derived from one specimen sequenced in a study of blood T cell repertoires in COVID-19. TCRdb keeps only in-frame clones here, not all; method: immunoSEQ multiplex PCR. The sample holds hundreds of thousands of clones, roughly 85% seen once. The sample consisted of peripheral blood. These receptors were taken from a man aged 50 or older with active or convalescent COVID-19.

V and J are TRBV6-1 and TRBJ2-7; the D gene is possibly TRBD2 (6 bases). The germline CDR1 and CDR2 sequences are MNHNS and SASEGT. The CDR3 is made up of 18 amino acids. V shed 2 bases and J shed 4 bases, with 24 bases lying between them. CDR3 protein: CASSEPRSSSGEGYEQYF. CDR3 in DNA: TGTGCCAGCAGTGAACCCCGGTCTAGTAGCGGAGAGGGGTACGAGCAGTACTTC.

The J gene is TRBJ1-6, the V gene TRBV6-2 or TRBV6-3; 7 positions agree with TRBD1. This CDR3 has 21 residues. Trimming removed 0 bases from V and 5 bases from J; junction bases left unmatched: 19. CDR1 and CDR2 from the germline V gene are MNHEY and SVGEGT. The CDR3 nucleotides read TGTGCCAGCAGTTACTCGCCCGAGGGGGCGCCCACACAATATGATAATTCACCCCTCCACTTT. Translating gives CASSYSPEGAPTQYDNSPLHF.

The chain has TRBV12-3 or TRBV12-4 and TRBJ2-1, with 9 positions matching TRBD1. V lost 5 bases to trimming and J lost 14 bases; unmatched junction nucleotides: 4. The CDR3 covers 11 residues. This CDR3 reads CASSTGGLEFF. The CDR3 region has the DNA TGTGCCAGCAGTACAGGGGGCTTAGAGTTCTTC.

This chain connects TRBV6-5 to TRBJ1-6; the match to TRBD1 covers 7 bases. Germline V lookup: CDR1 MNHEY, CDR2 SVGAGI. There are 15 residues in the CDR3. After removal of 1 base from V and 9 bases from J, the junction contained 6 bases not matched to a gene. CDR3 DNA sequence: TGTGCCAGCAGTTACTTGAGACAGGGAGGTTCACCCCTCCACTTT. Translating it yields CASSYLRQGGSPLHF.

This clone was seen ten or more times. The chain recombines TRBV10-3 with TRBJ1-2; 7 bases align to TRBD1. Germline V gene data show CDR1 as ENHRY and CDR2 as SYGVKD. The CDR3 runs to 16 residues. V gave up 5 bases and J gave up 7 bases; unmatched junction bases: 16. The CDR3 reads CAISSVVQEGALGYTF. For the CDR3, the DNA is TGTGCCATCAGTTCAGTGGTGCAGGAGGGGGCGCTTGGCTACACCTTC.

This chain uses TRBV5-4 with TRBJ2-1; TRBD1 aligns across 12 bases. After removal of 4 bases from V and 6 bases from J, the junction contained 11 bases not matched to a gene. Germline V lookup: CDR1 SGHNT, CDR2 YYREEE (reference sequence). The CDR3 spans 17 residues. The CDR3 sequence: CASSPPGQGAFSNEQFF. The CDR3 nucleotides read TGTGCCAGCAGCCCCCCGGGACAGGGGGCGTTTTCCAATGAGCAGTTCTTC.

This clone was counted a few times. The J gene is TRBJ1-4, the V gene TRBV7-9; D uncertain. The CDR3 runs 13 residues. Trimming stripped 5 bases from V and 5 bases from J, with 9 bases between. The V gene's germline CDR1 is SEHNR and CDR2 FQNEAQ (reference sequence). The CDR3 DNA is TGTGCCAGCAGCCCCCCCCTAAATGAAAAACTGTTTTTT. Residues: CASSPPLNEKLFF. The full variable domain, rest sourced from reference TRBV7-9 and TRBJ1-4, is DTGVSQNPRHKITKRGQNVTFRCDPISEHNRLYWYRQTLGQGPEFLTYFQNEAQLEKSRLLSDRFSAERPKGSFSTLEIQRTEQGDSAMYLCASSPPLNEKLFFGSGTQLSVL.

This sequence joins TRBV19 and TRBJ2-1; possible D gene TRBD2, 6 bases. The V end lost 7 bases, the J end lost 9 bases, and 19 bases lay between the germline ends. The CDR3 is made up of 14 amino acids. CDR1 is LNHDA, CDR2 SQIVND, per germline (reference sequence). The DNA for the CDR3 is TGTGCCAGTAACCCCTTTCTTACCGGGGGTGAGCAGTTCTTC. It yields the protein CASNPFLTGGEQFF. Complete variable domain (other parts from reference TRBV19 and TRBJ2-1): DGGITQSPKYLFRKEGQNVTLSCEQNLNHDAMYWYRQDPGQGLRLIYYSQIVNDFQKGDIAEGYSVSREKKESFPLTVTSAQKNPTAFYLCASNPFLTGGEQFFGPGTRLTVL.